These 23 T cell receptor beta chains originate from one sample sequenced in a study of PD-1 blockade in classical Hodgkin lymphoma. TCRdb keeps only in-frame clones here, not all; method: immunoSEQ multiplex PCR. The sample holds about 3,500 clones, about 81% seen once. Time point meaning: cycle 4 day 1 (C4D1), after five to seven weeks of nivolumab. All the patients suffered relapse after autologous stem cell transplantation, and brentuximab vedotin exposure differed. Researchers pulled CD8+ T cells out of thawed PBMCs using magnetic negative selection. Sequencing was performed on CD8+ T cells from blood, taken before the fourth cycle of nivolumab. These receptors were taken from a human donor with classical Hodgkin lymphoma.

The V call is TRBV5-5, the J call TRBJ1-1; 10 nucleotides line up with TRBD1. Germline CDR1 SGHKS, CDR2 YYEKEE (reference sequence). This CDR3 comprises 14 residues. After removal of 4 bases from V and 4 bases from J, the junction contained 4 bases not matched to a gene. CDR3 amino acids: CASSPDRGTTEAFF. In DNA form, the CDR3 reads TGTGCCAGCAGCCCGGACAGGGGGACCACTGAAGCTTTCTTT.

CDR3 sequence: CASSLRTGVTDTQYF. The CDR3 DNA reads TGTGCCAGCAGTCTCCGGACAGGGGTAACAGATACGCAGTATTTT. The chain has TRBV28 and TRBJ2-3; 9 bases are shared with TRBD1. The CDR3 is made up of 15 amino acids. J was trimmed by 3 bases and V by 5 bases; bases with no gene match: 6. From germline, CDR1 is MDHEN and CDR2 SYDVKM.

The chain employs TRBV15 and TRBJ2-3; perhaps TRBD2 as D (6 bases). The germline gives CDR1 LNHNV, CDR2 YYDKDF (reference sequence). This CDR3 is built from 14 residues. V dropped 5 bases and J dropped 2 bases, with 11 bases sitting between them. The CDR3 reads CATSQGTSTDTQYF. CDR3 bases: TGTGCCACCAGCCAAGGGACTTCCACAGATACGCAGTATTTT.

The J gene is TRBJ2-7, the V gene TRBV27; 7 nucleotides align to TRBD2. CDR1 and CDR2 from the germline V gene are MNHEY and SMNVEV (reference sequence). Losses at the gene ends were 1 base for V and 5 bases for J; bases not matched to a gene: 8. There are 15 residues in the CDR3. The CDR3 nucleotides read TGTGCCAGCAGTTTATTTGGGGGGGACTCAGACGAGCAGTACTTC. Its protein product is CASSLFGGDSDEQYF.

The chain is built from TRBV7-6 and TRBJ1-4; TRBD1 matches at 7 bases. Per the germline V gene, CDR1 is SGHVS and CDR2 is FNYEAQ. The CDR3 contains 14 residues. The trim removed 5 bases at V and 8 bases at J, leaving 8 bases unmatched. The chain's CDR3 is CASSATGRGEKLFF. DNA for the CDR3: TGTGCCAGCAGCGCGACAGGGAGGGGCGAAAAACTGTTTTTT.

This chain uses TRBV27 with TRBJ2-5; the D is unclear. The CDR3 spans 13 residues. Germline V gene sequence: CDR1 MNHEY, CDR2 SMNVEV (reference sequence). The V and J ends lost 3 bases and 6 bases respectively, with 11 bases between them. CDR3 coding DNA: TGTGCCAGCAGTTTCGTCGGTGCGAAGACCCAGTACTTC. Residues: CASSFVGAKTQYF.

The chain uses TRBV27 and TRBJ2-1; 10 nucleotides line up with TRBD2. V was pared by 6 bases and J by 0 bases, with 5 bases of the junction left unmatched. The CDR3 runs to 16 residues. Germline V CDR1 and CDR2: MNHEY, SMNVEV (reference sequence). CDR3 DNA: TGTGCCAGCAGGCTAGCGGGGGAACCCTCCTACAATGAGCAGTTCTTC. It yields the protein CASRLAGEPSYNEQFF.

CDR3 loop: CASSSRTGQLYEQYF. CDR3 DNA sequence: TGTGCCAGCAGCTCCCGTACCGGACAGCTCTACGAGCAGTACTTC. J is TRBJ2-7 and V is TRBV7-9; D might be TRBD1 (6 bases). Germline V gene sequence: CDR1 SEHNR, CDR2 FQNEAQ (reference sequence). The germline V and J ends were trimmed by 4 bases and 3 bases, with 16 bases remaining between them. The CDR3 is made up of 15 amino acids.

The chain employs TRBV9 and TRBJ2-7, with D perhaps TRBD2 (6 bases). The germline V gene has CDR1 SGDLS and CDR2 YYNGEE. The CDR3 consists of 14 residues. V lost 4 bases to trimming and J lost 1 base, with 12 bases between them. CDR3: CASSPGTVSYEQYF. The CDR3, as DNA: TGTGCCAGCAGCCCCGGGACTGTTTCCTACGAGCAGTACTTC.

This clone was seen just once. The rearrangement uses TRBV7-6 and TRBJ2-6; D is possibly TRBD1 (5 bases). V was cut by 5 bases and J by 0 bases, with 14 bases left in between. The CDR3 has 17 residues. Germline V lookup: CDR1 SGHVS, CDR2 FNYEAQ. The CDR3 DNA follows: TGTGCCAGCAGCCCTGGGGCAAATCCCTCTGGGGCCAACGTCCTGACTTTC. It encodes CASSPGANPSGANVLTF.

The chain uses TRBV27 and TRBJ2-2, with D unresolved. V was pared by 2 bases and J by 2 bases, with 12 bases between. The CDR3 is 16 amino acids. Germline loops: CDR1 MNHEY, CDR2 SMNVEV (reference sequence). The CDR3 coding sequence is TGTGCCAGCAGTTTAATGGCAACTCCTAACACCGGGGAGCTGTTTTTT. Residues: CASSLMATPNTGELFF.

V usage is TRBV28 and J usage is TRBJ2-7, with 8 bases matching TRBD1. Losses at the gene ends were 4 bases for V and 3 bases for J; bases not matched to a gene: 5. Germline CDR1 is MDHEN and CDR2 is SYDVKM. The CDR3 has 14 amino acids. CDR3 sequence: CASSSGTGIYEQYF. CDR3 bases: TGTGCCAGCAGTTCCGGGACAGGCATCTACGAGCAGTACTTC.

The chain uses TRBV4-1 and TRBJ2-1; D not resolved. The CDR3 contains 13 residues. The ends were cut back, 0 bases at V and 4 bases at J, with 4 bases in the middle. Germline CDR1 is MGHRA and CDR2 is YSYEKL. CDR3: CASSQEPYNEQFF. The CDR3 region has the DNA TGCGCCAGCAGCCAAGAACCATACAATGAGCAGTTCTTC.

This clone has only a few counts. V usage is TRBV19 and J usage is TRBJ1-1; D gene unclear. Germline V lookup: CDR1 LNHDA, CDR2 SQIVND (reference sequence). The CDR3 is made up of 13 amino acids. Trimming took 3 bases from V and 2 from J, leaving 7 bases between them. The CDR3: CASSMNSNTEAFF. The CDR3 DNA follows: TGTGCCAGTAGTATGAATTCCAACACTGAAGCTTTCTTT.

The gene calls are TRBV11-2 and TRBJ2-7; D ambiguous. CDR1 is SGHAT and CDR2 is FQNNGV in the germline V gene. V lost 3 bases, J lost 0 bases, and 9 bases lay in between. The CDR3 spans 14 residues. The chain's CDR3 is CASSLEYFSYEQYF. CDR3 coding DNA: TGTGCCAGCAGCTTGGAATACTTCTCCTACGAGCAGTACTTC.

V and J are TRBV27 and TRBJ2-7, with D possibly TRBD2 on 6 matching bases. The CDR3 contains 15 residues. Germline CDR1 is MNHEY and CDR2 is SMNVEV (reference sequence). V lost 6 bases and J 3 bases, leaving 18 bases between the germline ends. CDR3 loop: CASSTIGAGIYEQYF. CDR3 DNA: TGTGCCAGCAGCACCATCGGGGCGGGGATCTACGAGCAGTACTTC.

This sequence joins TRBV2 and TRBJ1-1, with 7 bases aligning to TRBD1. Germline-derived CDR1 and CDR2 are SNHLY and FYNNEI. With V trimmed by 2 bases and J by 0 bases, 12 bases remained unmatched. The CDR3 sequence is 18 residues long. Here the CDR3 DNA reads TGTGCCAGCAGTGAAAATATAGGACAGGTTTTCATGAACACTGAAGCTTTCTTT. Encoded protein: CASSENIGQVFMNTEAFF.

The genes are TRBV7-8 and TRBJ1-4; 9 bases match TRBD1. V lost 4 bases, J lost 8 bases, and 8 bases stayed unmatched. Germline V gene data show CDR1 as SGHVS and CDR2 as FQNEAQ. The CDR3 is 15 amino acids. CDR3 sequence reads: CASSYRDRAREKLFF. The DNA of the CDR3 is TGTGCCAGCAGCTATAGGGACAGGGCGCGAGAAAAACTGTTTTTT.

The chain couples TRBV7-2 to TRBJ2-3; 7 bases are shared with TRBD1. CDR1 SGHTA and CDR2 FQGNSA come from the germline V gene. This CDR3 region has 14 residues. Germline trimming cut 5 bases from V and 4 bases from J; bases unmatched to any gene: 6. CDR3 nucleotides: TGTGCCAGCAGCCTACTGAGGGGGCCAGATACGCAGTATTTT. Protein product: CASSLLRGPDTQYF.

The chain is built from TRBV6-5 and TRBJ2-7; no reliable D call. V lost 2 bases and J 2 bases, leaving 4 bases between the germline ends. The CDR3 extends over 12 amino acids. Germline V gene data show CDR1 as MNHEY and CDR2 as SVGAGI. The DNA for the CDR3 is TGTGCCAGCAGTTACCACCCCTACGAGCAGTACTTC. It encodes CASSYHPYEQYF.

This clone was counted only a few times. J is TRBJ2-7 and V is TRBV28; 8 bases agree with TRBD1. Germline V gives CDR1 MDHEN, CDR2 SYDVKM. The CDR3 has 13 residues. J gave up 2 bases and V 7 bases, and 4 bases lay outside the gene matches. The DNA for the CDR3 is TGTGCCAGCAAAAGGACAGGGACCTACGAGCAGTACTTC. Translated: CASKRTGTYEQYF.

This chain joins TRBV9 and TRBJ2-7, with TRBD1 identical over 9 bases. J lost 5 bases, V lost 4 bases, and 4 bases had no gene match. The CDR3 length is 13 residues. Germline V gene lookup returns CDR1 SGDLS and CDR2 YYNGEE. The CDR3 DNA is TGTGCCAGCAGCCTGGGACAGGGAAACGAGCAGTACTTC. Protein product: CASSLGQGNEQYF.

V usage is TRBV4-1 and J usage is TRBJ2-6; D is unclear. Germline V lookup: CDR1 MGHRA, CDR2 YSYEKL. The CDR3 runs 15 residues. V lost 1 base and J lost 2, with 6 bases in between. CDR3 amino acids: CASSQVPPGANVLTF. The DNA for the CDR3 is TGCGCCAGCAGCCAAGTCCCTCCTGGGGCCAACGTCCTGACTTTC.